This T cell receptor beta chain is drawn from a study of blood T cell repertoires in COVID-19. For the study at large: T cells, B-cell-depleted T cells, or PBMCs provided the cDNA or gDNA that served as material.

CDR3 length equals 17 residues. CDR1 is SEHNR and CDR2 is FQNEAQ in the germline V gene (reference sequence). Trimming removed 5 bases from V and 2 bases from J, with 21 bases in between. Data came from immunoSEQ multiplex PCR; TCRdb stores just in-frame clones and leaves some out. The repertoire holds about 270,000 clones, with 86% as singletons. The V call is TRBV7-9, the J call TRBJ2-5; TRBD1 is a possible D gene (6 bases). This clonotype was sampled from a man aged 35 to 55 who had recovered from COVID-19. Sequencing was performed on peripheral blood. The CDR3 reads CASSHRTASLLQETQYF. Written as DNA, the CDR3 is TGTGCCAGCAGCCATAGGACAGCCTCACTCCTTCAAGAGACCCAGTACTTC.